This T cell receptor (beta chain) originates from a study of GPR56 and killer-like receptors on CD4 memory cells (dated by TCRdb to the late 2010s). Background for the entire study: It was proposed in the study that human CD4+ memory T-cell differentiation and cytokine production potential are marked by progressive acquisition of KLRB1, KLRG1, GPR56 and then KLRF1. The healthy blood donors were described in the study as age-matched to the liver disease patients, whose median age was roughly 70 years.

About this clonotype itself: Its target antigen remains unknown.

Five KLR/GPR56-defined CD4+ populations were enriched by fluorescence-activated cell sorting before TCRbeta sequencing. To test whether memory differentiation follows a linear pathway, the researchers sequenced TCRbeta repertoires from five CD4+ T-cell subsets, each defined by expression of KLRB1, KLRG1, GPR56 and KLRF1. TCR-sequenced cells came from peripheral blood of healthy control individuals, reported as five donors in the TCRbeta analysis figure. Heparinized peripheral blood was collected, and every sample was processed within one hour of retrieval. Blood was diluted 1:2 in PBS, and peripheral blood mononuclear cells were then isolated from the diluted blood at room temperature by Biocoll density gradient centrifugation. CD4+ T cells were enriched from freshly isolated PBMCs by magnetic sorting with anti-CD4 MicroBeads before flow sorting. A BD FACSAria II was used to sort CD4+ T cells enriched from PBMCs of healthy donors according to marker expression. Surface staining used anti-KLRB1 clone 191B8, anti-KLRF1 clone 4A4.D10 and anti-KLRG1 clone REA261 antibodies from Miltenyi Biotec.

The germline V gene specifies LGHNA as CDR1 and YNFKEQ as CDR2. The CDR3 measures 14 amino acids from cysteine to phenylalanine. No DNA appears here. The investigation overall reported the following: Overlap of TCR repertoires was especially pronounced between late populations 4 and 5, and partly extended to population 3. Rather than covering full repertoires, the diversity and similarity analyses were limited to the 100 most expanded clones in each population. Clonal frequency was low in the marker-negative population and increased progressively along the proposed pathway, with TCRbeta diversity decreasing accordingly. The authors took the finding that clones dominating late populations 4 and 5 were also present in early populations 1 and 2 as evidence for linear differentiation.

Sequencing instrument: Illumina HiSeq 2500. The recombined TCRbeta locus was amplified by a previously published PCR protocol to build sequencing libraries. For the original study's pipeline: Reads whose average quality score was below 30 were removed, and the reads that remained were processed with IMSEQ. Clonotypes were defined by Vbeta gene, Jbeta gene and CDR3 amino acid sequence. The Morisita-Horn index, computed on the top 100 expanded clones, was used to measure repertoire overlap between populations. Renyi diversity profiles, calculated on the top 100 expanded clones, were used to assess clonal diversity. TCRdb reprocessed the reads, reporting each CDR3 protein sequence once and no DNA. These V and J calls originate from TCRdb's pipeline instead of the authors' own analysis. The sample's table covers a few thousand distinct CDR3 sequences. Under 4.5% of the sample belongs to the ten largest clones.

This sequence uses TRBV4-2 and TRBJ2-3. This TCR derives from a human donor in good health. Sequenced: memory CD4+ T cells from blood. The CDR3 has the sequence CASSQDGGTDTQYF.